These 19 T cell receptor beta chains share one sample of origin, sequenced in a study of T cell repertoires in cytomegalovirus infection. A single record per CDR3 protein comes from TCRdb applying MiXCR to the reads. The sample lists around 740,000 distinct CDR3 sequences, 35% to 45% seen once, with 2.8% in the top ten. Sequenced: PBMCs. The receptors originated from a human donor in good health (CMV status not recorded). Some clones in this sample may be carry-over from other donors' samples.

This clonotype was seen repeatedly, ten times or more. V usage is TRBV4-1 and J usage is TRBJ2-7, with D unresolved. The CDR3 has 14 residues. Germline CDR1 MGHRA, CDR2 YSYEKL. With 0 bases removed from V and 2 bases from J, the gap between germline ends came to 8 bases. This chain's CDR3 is CASSQEWAAYEQYF. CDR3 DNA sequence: TGCGCCAGCAGCCAAGAATGGGCCGCCTACGAGCAGTACTTC.

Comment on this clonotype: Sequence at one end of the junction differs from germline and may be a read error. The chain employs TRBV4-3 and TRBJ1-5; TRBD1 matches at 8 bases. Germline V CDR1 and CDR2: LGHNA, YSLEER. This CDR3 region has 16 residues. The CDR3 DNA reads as TGCGCCAGCAGCCCAAGGACAGGGAATAGCAATCAGCCCCAGCAGTTT. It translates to CASSPRTGNSNQPQQF.

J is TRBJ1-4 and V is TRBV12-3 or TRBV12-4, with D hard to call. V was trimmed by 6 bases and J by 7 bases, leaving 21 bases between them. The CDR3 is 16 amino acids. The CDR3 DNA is TGTGCCAGCAGCCCCCCAGAGGGTGAGGCGTTTGAAAAACTGTTTTTT. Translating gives CASSPPEGEAFEKLFF.

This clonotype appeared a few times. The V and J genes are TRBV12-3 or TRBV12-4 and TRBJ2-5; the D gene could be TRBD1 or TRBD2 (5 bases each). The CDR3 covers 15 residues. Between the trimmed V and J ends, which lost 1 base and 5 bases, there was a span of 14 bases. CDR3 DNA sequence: TGTGCCAGCAGTTTAGATCCGGGGCGGGCGGAGACCCAGTACTTC. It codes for CASSLDPGRAETQYF.

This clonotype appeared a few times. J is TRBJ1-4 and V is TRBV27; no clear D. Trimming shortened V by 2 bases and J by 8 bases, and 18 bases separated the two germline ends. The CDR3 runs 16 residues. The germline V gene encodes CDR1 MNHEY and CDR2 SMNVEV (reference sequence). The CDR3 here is CASSLKRESLGEKLFF. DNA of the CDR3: TGTGCCAGCAGTTTAAAAAGGGAGTCCTTGGGGGAAAAACTGTTTTTT.

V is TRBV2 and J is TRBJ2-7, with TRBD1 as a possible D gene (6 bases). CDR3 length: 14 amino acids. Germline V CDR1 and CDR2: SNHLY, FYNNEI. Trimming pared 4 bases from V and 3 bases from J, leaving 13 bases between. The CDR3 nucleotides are TGTGCCAGCAGTGTCCGGGAACAGGGCTACGAGCAGTACTTC. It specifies CASSVREQGYEQYF.

The CDR3: CASSFSQVGQHF. The CDR3 bases are TGTGCCAGCAGTTTTAGTCAGGTCGGCCAGCATTTT. The J gene is TRBJ1-5, the V gene TRBV28; D is unclear. CDR3 length: 12 residues. Trimming pared 3 bases from V and 12 bases from J, leaving 12 bases between. Germline V lookup: CDR1 MDHEN, CDR2 SYDVKM.

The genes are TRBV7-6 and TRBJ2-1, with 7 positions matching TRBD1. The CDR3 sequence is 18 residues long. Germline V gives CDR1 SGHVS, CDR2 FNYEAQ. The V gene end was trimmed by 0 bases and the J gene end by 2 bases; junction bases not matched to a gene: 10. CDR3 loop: CASSLAGYDRATYNEQFF. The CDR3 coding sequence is TGTGCCAGCAGCTTAGCAGGGTATGACAGGGCAACCTACAATGAGCAGTTCTTC.

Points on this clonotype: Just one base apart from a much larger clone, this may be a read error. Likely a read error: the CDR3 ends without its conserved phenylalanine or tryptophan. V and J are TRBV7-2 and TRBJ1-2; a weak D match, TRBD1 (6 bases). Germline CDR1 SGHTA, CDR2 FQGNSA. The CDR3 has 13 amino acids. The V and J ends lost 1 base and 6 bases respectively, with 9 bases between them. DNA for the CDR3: TGTGCCAGCAGCTTAGTAAGGGGGAATGGCTACACCTTA. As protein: CASSLVRGNGYTL.

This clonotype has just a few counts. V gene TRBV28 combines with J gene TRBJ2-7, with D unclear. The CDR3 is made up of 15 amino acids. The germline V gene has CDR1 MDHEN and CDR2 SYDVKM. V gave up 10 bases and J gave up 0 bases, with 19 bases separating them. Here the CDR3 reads CATVGRPRDSYEQYF. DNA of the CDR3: TGTGCCACCGTAGGTAGACCGCGAGACTCCTACGAGCAGTACTTC.

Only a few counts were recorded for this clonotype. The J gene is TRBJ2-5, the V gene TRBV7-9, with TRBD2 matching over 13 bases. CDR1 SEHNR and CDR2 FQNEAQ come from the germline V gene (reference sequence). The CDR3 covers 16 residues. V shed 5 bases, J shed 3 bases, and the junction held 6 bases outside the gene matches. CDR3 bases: TGTGCCAGCAGCGTAACTAGCGGGAGGGCCGAAGAGACCCAGTACTTC. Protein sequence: CASSVTSGRAEETQYF.

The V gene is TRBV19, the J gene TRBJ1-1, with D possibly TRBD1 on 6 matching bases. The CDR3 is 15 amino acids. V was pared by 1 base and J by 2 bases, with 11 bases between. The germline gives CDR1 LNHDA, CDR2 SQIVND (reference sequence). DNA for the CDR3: TGTGCCAGTAGTATAGGGACAGTGACTAACACTGAAGCTTTCTTT. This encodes CASSIGTVTNTEAFF.

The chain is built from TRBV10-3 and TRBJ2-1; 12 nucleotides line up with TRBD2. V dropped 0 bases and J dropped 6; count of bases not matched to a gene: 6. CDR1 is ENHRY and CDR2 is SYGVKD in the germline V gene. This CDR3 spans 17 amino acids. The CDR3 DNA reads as TGTGCCATCAGTGAGTCGACCCTAGCGGGAGGGAGCAATGAGCAGTTCTTC. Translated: CAISESTLAGGSNEQFF.

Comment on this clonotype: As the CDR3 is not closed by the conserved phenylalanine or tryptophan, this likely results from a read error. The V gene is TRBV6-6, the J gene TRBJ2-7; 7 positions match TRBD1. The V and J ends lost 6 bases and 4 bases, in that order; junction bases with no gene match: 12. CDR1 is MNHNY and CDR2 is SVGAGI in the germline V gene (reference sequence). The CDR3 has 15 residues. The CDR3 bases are TGTGCCAGCAGCTCACTATCACTACAGGGGTACGAGCAGTACTCC. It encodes CASSSLSLQGYEQYS.

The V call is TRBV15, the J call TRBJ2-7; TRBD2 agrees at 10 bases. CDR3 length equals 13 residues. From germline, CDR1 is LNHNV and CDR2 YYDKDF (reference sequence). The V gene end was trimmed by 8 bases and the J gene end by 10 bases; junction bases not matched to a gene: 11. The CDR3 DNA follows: TGTGCCACCTCCGGGCTAGCGGGAGTCTACCAGTACTTC. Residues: CATSGLAGVYQYF. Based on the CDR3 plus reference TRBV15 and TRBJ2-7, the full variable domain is DAMVIQNPRYQVTQFGKPVTLSCSQTLNHNVMYWYQQKSSQAPKLLFHYYDKDFNNEADTPDNFQSRRPNTSFCFLDIRSPGLGDTAMYLCATSGLAGVYQYFGPGTRLTVT.

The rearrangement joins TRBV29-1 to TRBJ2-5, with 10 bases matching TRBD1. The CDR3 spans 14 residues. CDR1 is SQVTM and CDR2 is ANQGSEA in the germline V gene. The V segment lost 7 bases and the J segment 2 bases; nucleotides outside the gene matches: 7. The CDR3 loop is CSGVDRGAQETQYF. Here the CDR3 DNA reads TGCAGCGGCGTGGACAGGGGGGCTCAAGAGACCCAGTACTTC.

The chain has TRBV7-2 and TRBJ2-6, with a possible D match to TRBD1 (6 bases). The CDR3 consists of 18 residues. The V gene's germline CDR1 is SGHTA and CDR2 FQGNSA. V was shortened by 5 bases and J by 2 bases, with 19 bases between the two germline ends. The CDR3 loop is CASSQWTGTTTGANVLTF. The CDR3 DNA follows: TGTGCCAGCAGCCAATGGACCGGGACAACCACTGGGGCCAACGTCCTGACTTTC.

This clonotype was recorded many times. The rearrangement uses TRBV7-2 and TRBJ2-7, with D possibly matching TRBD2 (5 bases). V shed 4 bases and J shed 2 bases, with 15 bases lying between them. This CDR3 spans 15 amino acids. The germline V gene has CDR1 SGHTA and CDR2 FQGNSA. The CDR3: CASSSPPGEAYEQYF. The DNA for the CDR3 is TGTGCCAGCAGCTCGCCCCCCGGGGAAGCCTACGAGCAGTACTTC.

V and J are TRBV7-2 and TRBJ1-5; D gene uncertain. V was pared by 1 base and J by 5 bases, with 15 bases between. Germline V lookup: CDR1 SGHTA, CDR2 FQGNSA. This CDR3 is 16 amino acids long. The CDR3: CASSLGIGRVDQPQHF. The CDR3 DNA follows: TGTGCCAGCAGCTTAGGGATCGGAAGGGTAGATCAGCCCCAGCATTTT.